Below, 14 T cell receptor beta chains from the same sample are listed, as sequenced in a study of T-cell memory formation after mild COVID-19 (TCRdb year 2021). Receptors were amplified or captured by 5' RACE. The sequencer was an Illumina NovaSeq 6000. TCRdb took the public reads, trimmed them with fastp at Q25, ran MiXCR for clone calling and kept in-frame beta chains. Records with the same CDR3 protein are collapsed into one entry carrying the most frequent genes and DNA. Here the sample has roughly 300,000 distinct CDR3 sequences; roughly 8.2% occur a single time. Roughly 22% of the sample is in the top ten clones. The material sequenced was PBMCs or a T cell subset sorted from them (not recorded which). These receptors all stem from a man aged 18-30 years who had mild COVID-19 (a few samples of this study predate the infection). The sample titles of this study are shuffled in the database, so cell type and time point are left out; the donor was told from shared clones.

This clonotype has ten or more counts. The rearrangement joins TRBV7-2 to TRBJ2-3; D remains ambiguous. Germline-derived CDR1 and CDR2 are SGHTA and FQGNSA. V lost 5 bases to trimming and J lost 0 bases, with 9 bases between them. CDR3 size: 14 residues. The CDR3 bases are TGTGCCAGCAGCCCCTCGGGTAGCACAGATACGCAGTATTTT. It yields the protein CASSPSGSTDTQYF.

This clonotype has ten or more counts. The chain has TRBV7-9 and TRBJ1-2, with D possibly TRBD1 on 6 matching bases. The V end was cut by 0 bases, the J end by 2 bases, with 10 bases between. This CDR3 is built from 15 residues. Per the germline V gene, CDR1 is SEHNR and CDR2 is FQNEAQ (reference sequence). As DNA, the CDR3 is TGTGCCAGCAGCTTAGCTGCGGACAGAAACTATGGCTACACCTTC. Its protein is CASSLAADRNYGYTF.

This rearrangement joins TRBV20-1 to TRBJ2-3, with 8 bases that match TRBD1. CDR1 DFQATT and CDR2 SNEGSKA come from the germline V gene (reference sequence). Losses at the gene ends were 3 bases for V and 2 bases for J; bases not matched to a gene: 4. The CDR3 totals 14 residues. The CDR3 region has the DNA TGCAGTGCTAGGCAGGACAGGGCCACAGATACGCAGTATTTT. Protein sequence: CSARQDRATDTQYF.

This clonotype was observed a few times. V is TRBV6-5 and J is TRBJ2-1; D is perhaps TRBD1 (6 bases). Germline lookup yields CDR1 MNHEY and CDR2 SVGAGI. CDR3 size: 15 residues. Trimming left V 2 bases short and J 0 bases short, with 8 bases between. The CDR3 region is CASSYGDNSYNEQFF. The CDR3 DNA is TGTGCCAGCAGTTACGGGGACAACTCCTACAATGAGCAGTTCTTC.

This clonotype was recorded a few times. This chain links TRBV6-4 with TRBJ2-7; perhaps TRBD1 as D (7 bases). V dropped 0 bases and J dropped 2 bases, with 11 bases sitting between them. The length of the CDR3 is 15 residues. Germline V gene data show CDR1 as MRHNA and CDR2 as SNTAGT. CDR3 DNA sequence: TGTGCCAGCAGTGACTCGACAGGGAGGCCCTACGAGCAGTACGTC. Encoded protein: CASSDSTGRPYEQYV.

In this sample, this clonotype turned up a few times. V gene TRBV7-9 combines with J gene TRBJ2-1, with TRBD2 identical over 13 bases. The trim removed 5 bases at V and 8 bases at J, leaving 6 bases unmatched. Germline CDR1 is SEHNR and CDR2 is FQNEAQ (reference sequence). There are 15 residues in the CDR3. CDR3 nucleotide sequence: TGTGCCAGCAGCCGGGGGACTAGCGGGGTGGATGAGCAGTTCTTC. Protein sequence: CASSRGTSGVDEQFF. Supplemented by reference TRBV7-9 and TRBJ2-1, the full variable domain reads DTGVSQNPRHKITKRGQNVTFRCDPISEHNRLYWYRQTLGQGPEFLTYFQNEAQLEKSRLLSDRFSAERPKGSFSTLEIQRTEQGDSAMYLCASSRGTSGVDEQFFGPGTRLTVL.

The table lists this clonotype with a few counts. The chain is built from TRBV4-1 and TRBJ2-2; possibly TRBD2 for D (6 bases). In germline, CDR1 is MGHRA, CDR2 YSYEKL. Trimming pared 3 bases from V and 4 bases from J, leaving 12 bases between. CDR3 length: 15 residues. The CDR3 DNA sequence: TGCGCCAGCAGCCAGAGGGCGGGGTCCACCGGGGAGCTGTTTTTT. Protein sequence: CASSQRAGSTGELFF.

The V and J genes are TRBV5-1 and TRBJ2-5; 12 nucleotides match TRBD1. V shed 5 bases, J shed 7 bases, and the junction held 9 bases outside the gene matches. CDR3 length: 15 amino acids. The germline CDR1 and CDR2 sequences are SGHRS and YFSETQ. CDR3 loop: CASRPGQGALGTQYF. The CDR3 coding sequence is TGCGCCAGCAGACCGGGACAGGGGGCTTTGGGGACCCAGTACTTC.

The chain employs TRBV12-3 or TRBV12-4 and TRBJ1-2; a weak D match, TRBD1 (6 bases). V gave up 6 bases and J gave up 8 bases, with 16 bases separating them. The CDR3 contains 13 residues. The DNA for the CDR3 is TGTGCCAGCAGCCAGGGGTGGGCAGGGGGCTACACCTTC. Translating it yields CASSQGWAGGYTF.

This sequence joins TRBV10-3 and TRBJ2-6; D is ambiguous. The CDR3 extends over 17 amino acids. V lost 0 bases and J lost 0, with 9 bases in between. Germline assignment: CDR1 ENHRY and CDR2 SYGVKD. The CDR3 DNA sequence: TGTGCCATCAGTGAGTCCGGCAGAAGCTCTGGGGCCAACGTCCTGACTTTC. This translates into CAISESGRSSGANVLTF.

In this sample, this clonotype turned up many times. The V call is TRBV12-3 or TRBV12-4, the J call TRBJ2-3, with D perhaps TRBD2 (5 bases). V gave up 1 base and J gave up 4 bases, with 9 bases separating them. The CDR3 extends over 14 amino acids. CDR3 sequence (DNA): TGTGCCAGCAGTTTAGGGCTAGCTTCAGATACGCAGTATTTT. Translation gives CASSLGLASDTQYF.

In this sample, this clonotype turned up many times. This chain uses TRBV9 with TRBJ2-5, with D possibly being TRBD1 (5 bases). The length of the CDR3 is 15 residues. The germline V gene encodes CDR1 SGDLS and CDR2 YYNGEE. Trimming took off 1 base at V and 9 bases at J, with 19 bases between the two ends. The CDR3 sequence: CASSVNPTVGVAQYF. The CDR3 DNA follows: TGTGCCAGCAGCGTAAACCCGACAGTCGGAGTTGCCCAGTACTTC.

CDR3 amino acids: CASSSKPGAYEQYF. DNA for the CDR3: TGCGCCAGCAGCTCTAAACCAGGAGCCTACGAGCAGTACTTC. This sequence joins TRBV5-1 and TRBJ2-7; unclear D gene. The CDR3 spans 14 residues. With 3 bases removed from V and 2 bases from J, the gap between germline ends came to 12 bases. Germline V lookup: CDR1 SGHRS, CDR2 YFSETQ.

This clonotype was seen a handful of times. The rearrangement uses TRBV4-2 and TRBJ2-2; D is undetermined. V gave up 3 bases and J gave up 6 bases, with 11 bases separating them. CDR1 and CDR2 from the germline V gene are LGHNA and YNFKEQ. The CDR3 covers 14 residues. CDR3 bases: TGTGCCAGCAGCCACCGTGGGGTGGCCGGGGAGCTGTTTTTT. Its protein is CASSHRGVAGELFF.